This T cell receptor beta chain was found in a study of blood T cell repertoires in COVID-19. Background on the study: The samples span acute and convalescent COVID-19 from the United States, Italy and Spain.

In the authors' methods: The assay estimated nucleated cells by amplifying reference gene primers. Assay used: immunoSEQ multiplex PCR; TCRdb lists only in-frame clones, some missing. The DNA gave D and trimming, while V, J and clone size come from that table. This repertoire shows hundreds of thousands of clones, around 90% found once; its top ten account for around 0.98%. Trimming cost V 2 bases and J 2 bases; bases outside gene matches: 6. Germline V gene sequence: CDR1 SGHRS, CDR2 YFSETQ. This CDR3 region has 17 residues. This clone was seen only once. This chain uses TRBV5-1 with TRBJ2-7; 14 positions agree with TRBD2. The receptor comes from a woman in her thirties or forties with COVID-19, enrolled during active disease. The sequencing sample was made of peripheral blood. The CDR3: CASSFGTSGGPPYEQYF. The CDR3 DNA reads as TGCGCCAGCAGCTTCGGGACTAGCGGGGGTCCCCCCTACGAGCAGTACTTC.